These 18 T cell receptor beta chains came from one sample sequenced in a study of cytomegalovirus exposure and HLA in healthy donors. 13 Jbeta primers and 60 Vbeta primers were used for the PCR. Data came from immunoSEQ multiplex PCR; TCRdb stores just in-frame clones and leaves some out. The sample includes 100,000 to 150,000 clones, 73% of them seen just once. Sequencing was done on a sample of PBMCs. The receptors were sampled from a man between 60 and 70 years old in good health and CMV-seropositive.

V gene TRBV2 combines with J gene TRBJ1-6, with D tentatively TRBD1 (5 bases). CDR1 is SNHLY, CDR2 FYNNEI, per germline. The length of the CDR3 is 16 residues. V shed 0 bases and J shed 7 bases, with 13 bases lying between them. The CDR3 coding sequence is TGTGCCAGCAGTGAAGCCCTCGGTGGGGGGAATTCACCCCTCCACTTT. Its protein product is CASSEALGGGNSPLHF. Supplemented by reference TRBV2 and TRBJ1-6, the full variable domain reads EPEVTQTPSHQVTQMGQEVILRCVPISNHLYFYWYRQILGQKVEFLVSFYNNEISEKSEIFDDQFSVERPDGSNFTLKIRSTKLEDSAMYFCASSEALGGGNSPLHFGNGTRLTVT.

The chain recombines TRBV7-3 with TRBJ1-3; tentative D call: TRBD1 (6 bases). Trimming took 2 bases from V and 2 from J, leaving 10 bases between them. Per germline, CDR1 SGHTA and CDR2 FQGTGA. The CDR3 extends over 15 amino acids. This CDR3 reads CASSLGGGAGNTIYF. The DNA for the CDR3 is TGTGCCAGCAGCTTAGGGGGGGGCGCTGGAAACACCATATATTTT.

The chain uses TRBV2 and TRBJ2-2; 8 nucleotides agree with TRBD1. The CDR3 is made up of 16 amino acids. V was pared by 6 bases and J by 5 bases, with 11 bases of the junction left unmatched. Germline-derived CDR1 and CDR2 are SNHLY and FYNNEI. The CDR3 coding sequence is TGTGCCAGCAGGACCGACAGGGGCGAGGGGACCGGGGAGCTGTTTTTT. Translation gives CASRTDRGEGTGELFF.

V gene TRBV2 combines with J gene TRBJ2-1, with TRBD2 identical over 9 bases. Germline assignment: CDR1 SNHLY and CDR2 FYNNEI. The CDR3 is 14 residues long. With V trimmed by 7 bases and J by 6 bases, 7 bases remained unmatched. As DNA, the CDR3 is TGTGCCAGCAAAGTCCTAGCGGGGTTCAATGAGCAGTTCTTC. As protein: CASKVLAGFNEQFF.

There are a few counts of this clone. The chain carries TRBV10-3 and TRBJ2-7, with D possibly being TRBD1 (5 bases). This CDR3 has 15 residues. V lost 4 bases and J lost 0, with 13 bases in between. The germline CDR1 and CDR2 sequences are ENHRY and SYGVKD. CDR3 loop: CAISGGGRSSYEQYF. Written as DNA, the CDR3 is TGTGCCATCAGTGGGGGCGGAAGAAGCTCCTACGAGCAGTACTTC.

The chain employs TRBV4-1 and TRBJ2-5; the match to TRBD1 covers 7 bases. V trimming: 1 base; J trimming: 2 bases; junction bases outside the gene matches: 4. Germline V gene sequence: CDR1 MGHRA, CDR2 YSYEKL. The CDR3 spans 15 residues. The CDR3 region is CASSQAAGGQETQYF. For the CDR3, the DNA is TGCGCCAGCAGCCAAGCTGCAGGGGGTCAAGAGACCCAGTACTTC.

V usage is TRBV6-6 and J usage is TRBJ2-7; D may be TRBD1 (6 bases). CDR1 is MNHNY, CDR2 SVGAGI, per germline (reference sequence). There are 13 residues in the CDR3. Trimming shortened V by 6 bases and J by 2 bases, and 11 bases separated the two germline ends. The CDR3 DNA follows: TGTGCCAGCAGGGGACATAGCACCTACGAGCAGTACTTC. The encoded protein is CASRGHSTYEQYF.

This clone appeared a single time. This chain connects TRBV7-2 to TRBJ2-5; D is undetermined. V dropped 1 base and J dropped 5 bases, with 11 bases sitting between them. This CDR3 is built from 14 residues. CDR1 SGHTA and CDR2 FQGNSA come from the germline V gene. The DNA of the CDR3 is TGTGCCAGCAGCTTAGATGTGGCCAGTGAGACCCAGTACTTC. Residues: CASSLDVASETQYF.

This clone was seen more than once but under ten times. The chain joins TRBV6-5 to TRBJ1-1; D uncertain. The ends were cut back, 0 bases at V and 3 bases at J, with 11 bases in the middle. The CDR3 covers 15 residues. Germline V lookup: CDR1 MNHEY, CDR2 SVGAGI. CDR3 coding DNA: TGTGCCAGCAGTTACTCGGTCGCGCCGGACACTGAAGCTTTCTTT. It yields the protein CASSYSVAPDTEAFF.

The V call is TRBV7-9, the J call TRBJ2-3, with TRBD2 matching 9 bases. The CDR3 is 15 residues long. Germline V lookup: CDR1 SEHNR, CDR2 FQNEAQ (reference sequence). V shed 2 bases and J 1 base; nucleotides not matched to a gene: 1. The CDR3 spells CASSLRLAGTDTQYF. As DNA, the CDR3 is TGTGCCAGCAGCTTAAGACTAGCGGGCACAGATACGCAGTATTTT.

This clone has ten or more counts. The chain has TRBV6-1 and TRBJ1-6; D unresolved. Trimming cost V 4 bases and J 9 bases, with 13 bases left between them. The CDR3 loop spans 14 amino acids. Germline V lookup: CDR1 MNHNS, CDR2 SASEGT. CDR3 DNA: TGTGCCAGCAGTGCCGGGGAGTGGGGTTCACCCCTCCACTTT. Translation: CASSAGEWGSPLHF.

To note about this clone: This specimen includes other DNA sequences encoding the same CDR3. The chain carries TRBV15 and TRBJ1-4; weak D call: TRBD1 (5 bases). CDR3 size: 15 residues. Trimming shortened V by 0 bases and J by 3 bases, and 8 bases separated the two germline ends. CDR1 and CDR2 (germline): LNHNV, YYDKDF (reference sequence). The CDR3 spells CATSRDRQPNEKLFF. The CDR3 DNA is TGTGCCACCAGCAGAGACCGACAGCCTAATGAAAAACTGTTTTTT.

The V call is TRBV28, the J call TRBJ1-2, with a tentative D call TRBD1 (6 bases). The germline V gene encodes CDR1 MDHEN and CDR2 SYDVKM. The CDR3 has 13 residues. Trimming shortened V by 8 bases and J by 7 bases, and 17 bases separated the two germline ends. The CDR3 is CASRGPRGTGYTF. DNA of the CDR3: TGTGCCAGCCGGGGCCCTAGGGGGACTGGCTACACCTTC.

The chain joins TRBV19 to TRBJ2-7; TRBD1 matches at 8 bases. There are 16 residues in the CDR3. The V segment lost 3 bases and the J segment 1 base; nucleotides outside the gene matches: 8. Per germline, CDR1 LNHDA and CDR2 SQIVND (reference sequence). CDR3 loop: CASSISTGTGSYEQYF. The DNA of the CDR3 is TGTGCCAGTAGTATCTCCACCGGGACAGGATCCTACGAGCAGTACTTC.

J is TRBJ2-4 and V is TRBV28; tentatively, D is TRBD2 (6 bases). V shed 10 bases and J shed 4 bases, with 14 bases lying between them. This CDR3 has 13 amino acids. Germline assignment: CDR1 MDHEN and CDR2 SYDVKM. CDR3 amino acids: CAILSGDKNIQYF. CDR3 bases: TGTGCCATCTTATCGGGAGATAAAAACATTCAGTACTTC.

The rearrangement uses TRBV6-1 and TRBJ1-2, with TRBD1 as a possible D gene (6 bases). Per germline, CDR1 MNHNS and CDR2 SASEGT. This CDR3 spans 13 amino acids. V was trimmed by 6 bases and J by 7 bases, leaving 15 bases between them. The CDR3 coding sequence is TGTGCCAGCAGGGAGGGGGGGGCGCCTGGCTACACCTTC. This codes for CASREGGAPGYTF.

The genes are TRBV6-5 and TRBJ1-2, with 11 nucleotides matching TRBD1. CDR1 and CDR2 from the germline V gene are MNHEY and SVGAGI. The ends lost 4 bases at V and 3 bases at J; junction bases unmatched: 7. The CDR3 is 16 amino acids. The CDR3 DNA reads TGTGCCAGCAGTTCGCCGCGGACAGGGGGCGACTATGGCTACACCTTC. Protein: CASSSPRTGGDYGYTF.

The chain links TRBV5-6 to TRBJ2-3; possibly TRBD2 for D (6 bases). Trimming cost V 4 bases and J 3 bases, with 12 bases left between them. Germline-derived CDR1 and CDR2 are SGHDT and YYEEEE. The CDR3 is 14 amino acids. CDR3 region: CASSPRDFTDTQYF. For the CDR3, the DNA is TGTGCCAGCAGCCCTAGGGACTTTACAGATACGCAGTATTTT.